A selection of T cell receptor beta chains follows, all from one sample in a study of blood T cell repertoires in COVID-19. The method was immunoSEQ multiplex PCR; TCRdb's version includes in-frame clones alone and lacks a portion of them. The table shows roughly 230,000 clones, with around 83% occurring only once. Sequenced sample: peripheral blood. The receptors were sampled from a man aged 35 to 55 with acute or convalescent COVID-19. CDR3s include the opening cysteine and the closing phenylalanine or tryptophan. The D gene is left open where the match is weak. Clone size is given for some rows only: seen once, a few or many times, or a class if the clone is expanded.

V: TRBV7-2; size: -; D: -; J: TRBJ1-3; CDR3: CASSRDRGSGNTIYF; DNA: TGTGCCAGCAGCCGTGACCGGGGTTCTGGAAACACCATATATTTT
V: TRBV28; size: -; D: -; J: TRBJ1-6; CDR3: CASSLRQDNSPLHF; DNA: TGTGCCAGCAGTTTAAGACAGGATAATTCACCCCTCCACTTT
V: TRBV19; size: -; D: -; J: TRBJ2-2; CDR3: CASNRGLNTGELFF; DNA: TGTGCCAGTAATCGCGGTCTGAACACCGGGGAGCTGTTTTTT
V: TRBV29-1; size: few; D: -; J: TRBJ1-3; CDR3: CSVEDWEEGNTIYF; DNA: TGCAGCGTTGAAGACTGGGAGGAAGGAAACACCATATATTTT
V: TRBV5-4; size: -; D: TRBD1; J: TRBJ2-4; CDR3: CASSLLSIGTAPAKNIQYF; DNA: TGTGCCAGCAGCTTGCTGTCTATAGGGACAGCCCCAGCCAAAAACATTCAGTACTTC
V: TRBV4-1; size: -; D: -; J: TRBJ1-5; CDR3: CASSPEGQFNQPQHF; DNA: TGCGCCAGCAGCCCAGAAGGACAATTCAATCAGCCCCAGCATTTT
V: TRBV7-6; size: -; D: TRBD2; J: TRBJ2-1; CDR3: CASSPRGGAYNEQFF; DNA: TGTGCCAGCAGCCCCCGCGGGGGGGCCTACAATGAGCAGTTCTTC
V: TRBV27; size: -; D: TRBD1; J: TRBJ1-1; CDR3: CASSLRTGLNTEAFF; DNA: TGTGCCAGCAGTCTAAGGACAGGCCTGAACACTGAAGCTTTCTTT
V: TRBV19; size: few; D: -; J: TRBJ1-5; CDR3: CASSKTGSNQPQHF; DNA: TGTGCCAGTAGTAAGACAGGCAGCAATCAGCCCCAGCATTTT
V: TRBV7-3; size: -; D: -; J: TRBJ2-6; CDR3: CASSSDSSGANVLTF; DNA: TGTGCCAGCAGCTCAGACAGCTCTGGGGCCAACGTCCTGACTTTC
V: TRBV4-3; size: -; D: -; J: TRBJ1-6; CDR3: CASSQDLRVPPLHF; DNA: TGCGCCAGCAGCCAAGATCTCAGGGTTCCACCCCTCCACTTT
V: TRBV10-2; size: -; D: -; J: TRBJ1-1; CDR3: CASSETLGTEAFF; DNA: TGCGCCAGCAGTGAGACCCTAGGCACTGAAGCTTTCTTT
V: TRBV27; size: -; D: -; J: TRBJ2-1; CDR3: CASSLWGAGAGYNEQFF; DNA: TGTGCCAGCAGTTTATGGGGGGCGGGGGCAGGGTACAATGAGCAGTTCTTC
V: TRBV28; size: -; D: TRBD1; J: TRBJ1-2; CDR3: CASSPIDRAYGYTF; DNA: TGTGCCAGCAGCCCTATTGACAGGGCCTATGGCTACACCTTC
V: TRBV4-3; size: -; D: TRBD2; J: TRBJ2-1; CDR3: CASSQATSGALYNEQFF; DNA: TGCGCCAGCAGCCAAGCGACTAGCGGGGCCCTATACAATGAGCAGTTCTTC
V: TRBV2; size: -; D: TRBD1; J: TRBJ2-3; CDR3: CASSGDRGLITDTQYF; DNA: TGTGCCAGCAGTGGTGACAGGGGACTGATCACAGATACGCAGTATTTT
V: TRBV2; size: few; D: -; J: TRBJ1-2; CDR3: CASSGTSPNYGYTF; DNA: TGTGCCAGCAGCGGGACATCTCCTAACTATGGCTACACCTTC
V: TRBV5-1; size: -; D: -; J: TRBJ1-1; CDR3: CASSRWGEDTEAFF; DNA: TGCGCCAGCAGTCGATGGGGAGAGGACACTGAAGCTTTCTTT
V: TRBV19; size: few; D: -; J: TRBJ2-1; CDR3: CASSQGGGVGEQFF; DNA: TGTGCCAGTAGTCAAGGAGGAGGGGTCGGCGAGCAGTTCTTC
V: TRBV19; size: -; D: -; J: TRBJ1-5; CDR3: CASSIQAYQPQHF; DNA: TGTGCCAGTAGTATACAGGCGTATCAGCCCCAGCATTTT
V: TRBV6-2/TRBV6-3; size: -; D: TRBD1; J: TRBJ1-2; CDR3: CASSQGQGRRDGYTF; DNA: TGTGCCAGCAGCCAGGGACAGGGTAGAAGGGATGGCTACACCTTC
V: TRBV10-3; size: once; D: TRBD1; J: TRBJ1-1; CDR3: CASKTGLNTEAFF; DNA: TGTGCCAGCAAGACAGGGTTGAACACTGAAGCTTTCTTT
V: TRBV20-1; size: -; D: -; J: TRBJ2-3; CDR3: CSPKGVDTQYF; DNA: TGCAGCCCAAAGGGGGTAGATACGCAGTATTTT
V: TRBV3-1/TRBV3-2; size: few; D: TRBD2; J: TRBJ2-3; CDR3: CASSQGSGVSTDTQYF; DNA: TGTGCCAGCAGCCAAGGGAGCGGGGTGAGCACAGATACGCAGTATTTT
V: TRBV5-6; size: -; D: -; J: TRBJ1-2; CDR3: CASFSPGLYGYGYTF; DNA: TGTGCCAGCTTTTCCCCGGGGTTATATGGCTATGGCTACACCTTC
V: TRBV5-1; size: -; D: TRBD2; J: TRBJ2-4; CDR3: CASSFGLAKDIQYF; DNA: TGCGCCAGCAGCTTCGGACTAGCTAAGGACATTCAGTACTTC
V: TRBV7-9; size: -; D: -; J: TRBJ1-1; CDR3: CASSLDIRAEAFF; DNA: TGTGCCAGCAGCTTAGATATCAGGGCTGAAGCTTTCTTT
V: TRBV12-3/TRBV12-4; size: -; D: -; J: TRBJ1-2; CDR3: CASSWEGTYGYTF; DNA: TGTGCCAGCAGTTGGGAGGGAACCTATGGCTACACCTTC
V: TRBV6-4; size: -; D: TRBD2; J: TRBJ2-3; CDR3: CASNSAIAGGPSSTDTQYF; DNA: TGTGCCAGCAACTCCGCGATAGCGGGGGGCCCTTCTTCCACAGATACGCAGTATTTT
V: TRBV5-1; size: -; D: -; J: TRBJ2-7; CDR3: CASSLTGDASEQYF; DNA: TGCGCCAGCAGCTTGACAGGAGACGCGAGCGAGCAGTACTTC
V: TRBV10-3; size: -; D: TRBD1; J: TRBJ1-2; CDR3: CAISPGTGNGYTF; DNA: TGTGCCATCAGTCCCGGGACAGGGAACGGCTACACCTTC
V: TRBV28; size: once; D: TRBD1; J: TRBJ1-2; CDR3: CASSSDRGSGYTF; DNA: TGTGCCAGCAGCTCCGACAGGGGAAGCGGCTACACCTTC
V: TRBV7-9; size: -; D: -; J: TRBJ2-7; CDR3: CAIHSRGKNEQYF; DNA: TGTGCCATCCATTCCAGGGGAAAAAACGAGCAGTACTTC
V: TRBV25-1; size: -; D: -; J: TRBJ1-1; CDR3: CASSGAVMGNTEAFF; DNA: TGTGCCAGCAGTGGGGCCGTTATGGGGAACACTGAAGCTTTCTTT
V: TRBV11-2; size: -; D: -; J: TRBJ2-3; CDR3: CASAPGGDRDTQYF; DNA: TGTGCCAGCGCTCCCGGGGGGGACAGAGATACGCAGTATTTT
V: TRBV6-6; size: -; D: TRBD2; J: TRBJ2-2; CDR3: CASKRGGTGELFF; DNA: TGTGCCAGCAAGCGGGGGGGCACCGGGGAGCTGTTTTTT
V: TRBV10-3; size: -; D: -; J: TRBJ2-5; CDR3: CAISESLGGQETQYF; DNA: TGTGCCATCAGTGAGTCTCTAGGGGGCCAAGAGACCCAGTACTTC
V: TRBV13; size: -; D: -; J: TRBJ1-1; CDR3: CASSLPPDSSGFF; DNA: TGTGCCAGCAGCCTACCCCCCGACAGTAGTGGATTCTTT
V: TRBV5-6; size: -; D: -; J: TRBJ2-2; CDR3: CASSQTGQITGELFF; DNA: TGTGCCAGCAGCCAAACCGGACAGATCACCGGGGAGCTGTTTTTT
V: TRBV11-2; size: -; D: TRBD2; J: TRBJ2-7; CDR3: CASSSSGGTYEQYF; DNA: TGTGCCAGCAGCTCCAGCGGGGGAACCTACGAGCAGTACTTC
V: TRBV12-3/TRBV12-4; size: -; D: -; J: TRBJ1-2; CDR3: CASSLGQDLGYTF; DNA: TGTGCCAGCAGTTTAGGTCAGGATCTTGGCTACACCTTC
V: TRBV5-1; size: -; D: TRBD1; J: TRBJ1-2; CDR3: CASSPAGTAYGYTF; DNA: TGCGCCAGCAGCCCGGCTGGGACAGCCTATGGCTACACCTTC
V: TRBV6-1; size: -; D: -; J: TRBJ1-6; CDR3: CASSENSLTYSPLHF; DNA: TGTGCCAGCAGTGAAAACAGCCTCACCTATTCACCCCTCCACTTT
V: TRBV7-3; size: -; D: TRBD2; J: TRBJ2-3; CDR3: CASSLTATSGGAEDTQYF; DNA: TGTGCCAGCAGCTTAACCGCGACTAGCGGGGGGGCGGAAGATACGCAGTATTTT
V: TRBV19; size: -; D: TRBD1; J: TRBJ2-3; CDR3: CASRKIAGQGRTDTQYF; DNA: TGTGCCAGTAGGAAAATCGCCGGACAGGGGCGCACAGATACGCAGTATTTT
V: TRBV2; size: few; D: -; J: TRBJ1-4; CDR3: CASSEASVNEKLFF; DNA: TGTGCCAGCAGTGAAGCATCAGTTAATGAAAAACTGTTTTTT
V: TRBV6-5; size: -; D: -; J: TRBJ1-2; CDR3: CASRYLGGKGGGYTF; DNA: TGTGCCAGCAGATACCTCGGGGGGAAGGGAGGTGGCTACACCTTC
V: TRBV24-1; size: -; D: TRBD1; J: TRBJ2-1; CDR3: CATSASGQGINEQFF; DNA: TGTGCCACCAGTGCATCGGGACAGGGGATCAATGAGCAGTTCTTC
V: TRBV28; size: -; D: TRBD1; J: TRBJ1-3; CDR3: CASSRQGASGNTIYF; DNA: TGTGCCAGCAGTCGACAGGGGGCGTCAGGAAACACCATATATTTT
V: TRBV9; size: -; D: TRBD1; J: TRBJ2-5; CDR3: CASSVRPDRQETQYF; DNA: TGTGCCAGCAGCGTTCGCCCGGACAGGCAAGAGACCCAGTACTTC
V: TRBV5-1; size: -; D: TRBD1; J: TRBJ1-2; CDR3: CASSPGTGGFYGYTF; DNA: TGCGCCAGCAGCCCGGGGACAGGTGGATTCTATGGCTACACCTTC
V: TRBV7-3; size: -; D: TRBD2; J: TRBJ2-3; CDR3: CASSSTSGGLTDTQYF; DNA: TGTGCCAGCAGTTCGACTAGCGGGGGGCTAACAGATACGCAGTATTTT